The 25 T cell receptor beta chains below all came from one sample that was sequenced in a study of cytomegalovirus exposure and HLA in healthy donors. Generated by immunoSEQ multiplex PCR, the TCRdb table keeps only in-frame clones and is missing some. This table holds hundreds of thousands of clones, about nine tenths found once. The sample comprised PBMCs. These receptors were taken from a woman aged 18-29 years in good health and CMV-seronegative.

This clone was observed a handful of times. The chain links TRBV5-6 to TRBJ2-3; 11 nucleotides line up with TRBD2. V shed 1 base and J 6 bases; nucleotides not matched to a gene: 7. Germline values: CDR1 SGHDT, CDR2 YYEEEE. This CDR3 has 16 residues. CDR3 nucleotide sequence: TGTGCCAGCAGCTTGATTCTAGCGGGGGGTGGGGATACGCAGTATTTT. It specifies CASSLILAGGGDTQYF.

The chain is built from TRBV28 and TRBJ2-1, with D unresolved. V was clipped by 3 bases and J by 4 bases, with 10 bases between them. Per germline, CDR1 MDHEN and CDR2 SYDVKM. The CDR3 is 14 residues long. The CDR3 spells CASSFEIPYNEQFF. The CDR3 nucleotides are TGTGCCAGCAGTTTTGAGATACCTTACAATGAGCAGTTCTTC. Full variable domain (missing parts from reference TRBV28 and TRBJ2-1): DVKVTQSSRYLVKRTGEKVFLECVQDMDHENMFWYRQDPGLGLRLIYFSYDVKMKEKGDIPEGYSVSREKKERFSLILESASTNQTSMYLCASSFEIPYNEQFFGPGTRLTVL.

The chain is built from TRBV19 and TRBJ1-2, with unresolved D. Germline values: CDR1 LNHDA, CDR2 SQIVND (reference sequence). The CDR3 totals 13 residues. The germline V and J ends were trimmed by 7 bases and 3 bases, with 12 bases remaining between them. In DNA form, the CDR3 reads TGTGCCAGTATGAACCTGGGAGACTATGGCTACACCTTC. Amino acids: CASMNLGDYGYTF.

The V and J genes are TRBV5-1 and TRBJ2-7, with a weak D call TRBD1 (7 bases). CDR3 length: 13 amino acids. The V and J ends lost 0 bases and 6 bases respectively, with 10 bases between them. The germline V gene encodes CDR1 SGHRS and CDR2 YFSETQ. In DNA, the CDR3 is TGCGCCAGCAGCTTGGACAGGGGAGGCGAGCAGTACTTC. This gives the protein CASSLDRGGEQYF.

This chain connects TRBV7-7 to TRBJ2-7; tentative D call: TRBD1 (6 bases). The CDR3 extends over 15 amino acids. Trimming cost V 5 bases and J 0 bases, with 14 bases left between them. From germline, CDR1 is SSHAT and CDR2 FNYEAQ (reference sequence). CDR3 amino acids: CASSPRVGASYEQYF. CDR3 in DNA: TGTGCCAGCAGCCCCCGGGTGGGGGCCTCCTACGAGCAGTACTTC.

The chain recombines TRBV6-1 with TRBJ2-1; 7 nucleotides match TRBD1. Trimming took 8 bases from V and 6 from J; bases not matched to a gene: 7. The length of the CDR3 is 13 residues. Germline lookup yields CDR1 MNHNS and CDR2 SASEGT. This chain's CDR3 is CASSRTGLNEQFF. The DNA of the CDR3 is TGTGCCAGCTCACGGACAGGCCTCAATGAGCAGTTCTTC.

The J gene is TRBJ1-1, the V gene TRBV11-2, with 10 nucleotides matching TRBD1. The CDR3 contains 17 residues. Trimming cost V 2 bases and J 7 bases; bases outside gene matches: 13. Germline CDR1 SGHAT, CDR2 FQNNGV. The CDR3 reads CASSLSFRRDRGGEAFF. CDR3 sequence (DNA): TGTGCCAGCAGCTTAAGTTTTCGGAGGGACAGGGGCGGTGAAGCTTTCTTT. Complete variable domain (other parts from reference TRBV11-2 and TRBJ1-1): EAGVAQSPRYKIIEKRQSVAFWCNPISGHATLYWYQQILGQGPKLLIQFQNNGVVDDSQLPKDRFSAERLKGVDSTLKIQPAKLEDSAVYLCASSLSFRRDRGGEAFFGQGTRLTVV.

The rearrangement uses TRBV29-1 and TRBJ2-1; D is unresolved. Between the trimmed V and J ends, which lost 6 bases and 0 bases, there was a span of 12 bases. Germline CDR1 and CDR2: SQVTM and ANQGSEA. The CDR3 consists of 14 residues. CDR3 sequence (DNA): TGCAGCGTCCGCGACCGGAGCTCCTACAATGAGCAGTTCTTC. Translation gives CSVRDRSSYNEQFF.

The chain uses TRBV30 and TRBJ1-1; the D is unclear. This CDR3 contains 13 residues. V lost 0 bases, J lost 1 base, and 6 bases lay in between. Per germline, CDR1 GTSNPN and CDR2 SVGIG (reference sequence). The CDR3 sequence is CAWSVNWNTEAFF. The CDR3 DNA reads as TGTGCCTGGAGTGTGAACTGGAACACTGAAGCTTTCTTT.

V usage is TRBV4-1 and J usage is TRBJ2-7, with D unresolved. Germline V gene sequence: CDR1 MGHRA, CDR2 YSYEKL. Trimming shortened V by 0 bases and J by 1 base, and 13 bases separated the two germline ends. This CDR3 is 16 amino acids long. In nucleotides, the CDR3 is TGCGCCAGCAGCCAAGAAATTAGGAGCGCGTCCTACGAGCAGTACTTC. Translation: CASSQEIRSASYEQYF.

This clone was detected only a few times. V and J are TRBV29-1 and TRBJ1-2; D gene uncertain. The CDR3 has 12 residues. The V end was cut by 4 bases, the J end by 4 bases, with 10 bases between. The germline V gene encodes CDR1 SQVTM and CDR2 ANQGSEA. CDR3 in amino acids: CSVGEGTYGYTF. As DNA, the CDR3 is TGCAGCGTTGGTGAGGGTACCTATGGCTACACCTTC.

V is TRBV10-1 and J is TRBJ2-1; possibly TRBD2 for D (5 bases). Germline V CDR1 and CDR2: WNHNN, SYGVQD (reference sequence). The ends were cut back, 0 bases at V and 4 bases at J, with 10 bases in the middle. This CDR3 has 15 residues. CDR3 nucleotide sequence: TGCGCCAGCAGTGAGTCAGGAGAGCGGTACAATGAGCAGTTCTTC. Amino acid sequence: CASSESGERYNEQFF.

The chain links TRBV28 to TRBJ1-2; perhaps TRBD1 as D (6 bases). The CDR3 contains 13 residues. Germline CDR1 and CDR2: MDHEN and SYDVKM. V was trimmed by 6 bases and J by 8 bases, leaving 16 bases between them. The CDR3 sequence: CASRKSGDRGYTF. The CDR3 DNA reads TGTGCCAGCAGAAAATCAGGGGATCGCGGCTACACCTTC.

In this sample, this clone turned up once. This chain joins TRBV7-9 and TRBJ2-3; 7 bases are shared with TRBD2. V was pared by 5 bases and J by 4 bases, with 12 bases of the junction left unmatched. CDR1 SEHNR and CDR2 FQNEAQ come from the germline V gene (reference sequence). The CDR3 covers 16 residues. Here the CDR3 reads CASSQRTSSQSDTQYF. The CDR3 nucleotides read TGTGCCAGCAGCCAGAGGACTAGTTCCCAATCAGATACGCAGTATTTT.

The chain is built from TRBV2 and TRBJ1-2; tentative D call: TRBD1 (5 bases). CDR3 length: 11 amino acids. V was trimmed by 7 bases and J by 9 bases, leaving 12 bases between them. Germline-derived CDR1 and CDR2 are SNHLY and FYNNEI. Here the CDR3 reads CASTGEGSYTF. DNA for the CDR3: TGTGCCAGCACGGGGGAAGGGAGCTACACCTTC.

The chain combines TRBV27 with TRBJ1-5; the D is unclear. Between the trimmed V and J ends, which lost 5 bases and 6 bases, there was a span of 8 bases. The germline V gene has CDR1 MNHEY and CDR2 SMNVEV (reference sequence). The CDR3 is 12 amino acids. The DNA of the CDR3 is TGTGCCAGCAGTCCGAACGGTCAGCCCCAGCATTTT. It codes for CASSPNGQPQHF.

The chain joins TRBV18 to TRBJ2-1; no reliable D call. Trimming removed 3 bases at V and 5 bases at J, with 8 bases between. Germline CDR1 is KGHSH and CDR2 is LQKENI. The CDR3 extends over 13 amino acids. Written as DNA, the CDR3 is TGTGCCAGCTCACCGGCCCTTAACAATGAGCAGTTCTTC. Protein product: CASSPALNNEQFF. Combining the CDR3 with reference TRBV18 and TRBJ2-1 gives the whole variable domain NAGVMQNPRHLVRRRGQEARLRCSPMKGHSHVYWYRQLPEEGLKFMVYLQKENIIDESGMPKERFSAEFPKEGPSILRIQQVVRGDSAAYFCASSPALNNEQFFGPGTRLTVL.

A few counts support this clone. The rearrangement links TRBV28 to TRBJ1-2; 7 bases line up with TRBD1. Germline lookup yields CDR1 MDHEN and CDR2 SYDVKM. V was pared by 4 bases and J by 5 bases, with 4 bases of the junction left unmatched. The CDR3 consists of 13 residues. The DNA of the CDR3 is TGTGCCAGCAGTTCGGGACAGCTATATGGCTACACCTTC. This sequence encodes CASSSGQLYGYTF.

The CDR3 DNA reads TGTGCCAGCAGCTTAGGTACCTCGGGCTATGGCTACACCTTC. It is translated as CASSLGTSGYGYTF. The chain is built from TRBV11-2 and TRBJ1-2, with no clear D. The germline V and J ends were trimmed by 1 base and 4 bases, with 10 bases remaining between them. The CDR3 is made up of 14 amino acids. Germline V lookup: CDR1 SGHAT, CDR2 FQNNGV.

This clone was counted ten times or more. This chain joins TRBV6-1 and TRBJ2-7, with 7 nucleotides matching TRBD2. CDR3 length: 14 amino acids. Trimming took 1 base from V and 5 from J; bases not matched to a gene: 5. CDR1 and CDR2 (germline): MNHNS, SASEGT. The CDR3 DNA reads TGTGCCAGCAGTGAAGAGCTAGCGGAAGACGAGCAGTACTTC. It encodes CASSEELAEDEQYF.

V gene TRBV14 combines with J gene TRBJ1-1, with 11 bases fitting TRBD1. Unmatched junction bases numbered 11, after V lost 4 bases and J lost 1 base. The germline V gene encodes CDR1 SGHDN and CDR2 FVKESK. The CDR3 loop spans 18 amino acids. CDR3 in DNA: TGTGCCAGCAGCCGAGGGACAGGGGGGCCTTTCACGAACACTGAAGCTTTCTTT. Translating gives CASSRGTGGPFTNTEAFF.

CDR3 region: CATSRGGQGAWSPLHF. The CDR3 nucleotides are TGTGCCACCAGCAGAGGAGGTCAGGGGGCCTGGTCACCCCTCCACTTT. This sequence joins TRBV15 and TRBJ1-6, with 8 bases aligning to TRBD1. The CDR3 runs to 16 residues. V shed 1 base, J shed 10 bases, and the junction held 9 bases outside the gene matches. Germline CDR1 is LNHNV and CDR2 is YYDKDF (reference sequence). The full variable domain, with the rest looked up from reference TRBV15 and TRBJ1-6, is DAMVIQNPRYQVTQFGKPVTLSCSQTLNHNVMYWYQQKSSQAPKLLFHYYDKDFNNEADTPDNFQSRRPNTSFCFLDIRSPGLGDTAMYLCATSRGGQGAWSPLHFGNGTRLTVT.

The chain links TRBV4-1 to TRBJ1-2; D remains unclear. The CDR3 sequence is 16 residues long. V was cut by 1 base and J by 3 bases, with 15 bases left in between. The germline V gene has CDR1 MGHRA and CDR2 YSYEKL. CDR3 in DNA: TGCGCCAGCAGCCAAGGAATTGCAGGTTTGCACTATGGCTACACCTTC. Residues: CASSQGIAGLHYGYTF.

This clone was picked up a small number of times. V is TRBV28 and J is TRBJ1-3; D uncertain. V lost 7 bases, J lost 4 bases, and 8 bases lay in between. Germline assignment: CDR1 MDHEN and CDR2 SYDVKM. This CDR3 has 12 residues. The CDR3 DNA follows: TGTGCCAGCAAGGAGTCAGGAAACACCATATATTTT. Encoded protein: CASKESGNTIYF.

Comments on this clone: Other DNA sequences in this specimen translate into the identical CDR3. The CDR3 nucleotides read TGTGCCAGCAGTTTTGGAGGTTACTCCTACAATGAGCAGTTCTTC. Its protein product is CASSFGGYSYNEQFF. The chain carries TRBV27 and TRBJ2-1; D might be TRBD2 (5 bases). Trimming cost V 3 bases and J 0 bases, with 9 bases left between them. In germline, CDR1 is MNHEY, CDR2 SMNVEV (reference sequence). This CDR3 has 15 amino acids.